These 13 T cell receptor beta chains were all obtained from the same sample, sequenced in a study of cytotoxic CD8 clonotypes in ibrutinib-treated CLL. Produced via immunoSEQ multiplex PCR; TCRdb's table is partial and in-frame only. Of 100,000 or so clones listed, about 58% are singletons. Sequencing used PBMCs, obtained after 24 months of ibrutinib treatment. The receptors come from a human donor with chronic lymphocytic leukemia.

This clone has more than one count but fewer than ten. The chain employs TRBV5-1 and TRBJ2-5; 9 nucleotides match TRBD2. Trimming cost V 2 bases and J 6 bases; bases outside gene matches: 8. There are 15 residues in the CDR3. Germline values: CDR1 SGHRS, CDR2 YFSETQ. CDR3 bases: TGCGCCAGCAGCTTAAGCGGGGGGTCCGAAAAGACCCAGTACTTC. Translated, it gives CASSLSGGSEKTQYF.

The rearrangement uses TRBV5-1 and TRBJ2-5; 7 bases are shared with TRBD2. Losses at the gene ends were 2 bases for V and 5 bases for J; bases not matched to a gene: 6. Germline V gene data show CDR1 as SGHRS and CDR2 as YFSETQ. The CDR3 is 14 residues long. The DNA for the CDR3 is TGCGCCAGCAGCTTACGCCGGGGGGACGAGACCCAGTACTTC. Residues: CASSLRRGDETQYF.

The chain joins TRBV28 to TRBJ2-7; the D is unclear. The CDR3 length is 14 residues. The V end was cut by 4 bases, the J end by 2 bases, with 12 bases between. CDR1 is MDHEN and CDR2 is SYDVKM in the germline V gene. The CDR3 loop is CASSWAENTYEQYF. CDR3 sequence (DNA): TGTGCCAGCAGTTGGGCAGAGAACACCTACGAGCAGTACTTC.

The chain uses TRBV7-6 and TRBJ2-7; D is uncertain. The germline CDR1 and CDR2 sequences are SGHVS and FNYEAQ. This CDR3 region has 13 residues. V was clipped by 1 base and J by 3 bases, with 7 bases between them. The CDR3 DNA sequence: TGTGCCAGCAGCTTAGATCCTTTCTACGAGCAGTACTTC. This codes for CASSLDPFYEQYF.

The chain uses TRBV5-4 and TRBJ2-7, with TRBD1 matching 10 bases. Losses at the gene ends were 3 bases for V and 6 bases for J; bases not matched to a gene: 3. Germline V gives CDR1 SGHNT, CDR2 YYREEE (reference sequence). This CDR3 comprises 13 residues. As DNA, the CDR3 is TGTGCCAGCAGCTGGGACAGGGGACGCGAGCAGTACTTC. It translates to CASSWDRGREQYF.

The J gene is TRBJ1-2, the V gene TRBV29-1, with a tentative D call TRBD1 (6 bases). Germline CDR1 and CDR2: SQVTM and ANQGSEA. This CDR3 has 13 residues. V was clipped by 6 bases and J by 4 bases, with 15 bases between them. In DNA form, the CDR3 reads TGCAGCGTCTTCCCAGGGGTAGGCTATGGCTACACCTTC. It yields the protein CSVFPGVGYGYTF.

This chain connects TRBV19 to TRBJ1-2; D unclear. CDR1 is LNHDA, CDR2 SQIVND, per germline (reference sequence). V lost 6 bases and J lost 9, with 20 bases in between. The CDR3 is 14 amino acids. The CDR3: CASSSGDWKGSYTF. The CDR3 DNA sequence: TGTGCCAGTAGCTCAGGTGATTGGAAAGGGAGCTACACCTTC.

This clone was detected only a few times. The chain combines TRBV2 with TRBJ2-7; D not certain. This CDR3 is 13 amino acids long. Germline loops: CDR1 SNHLY, CDR2 FYNNEI. With 6 bases removed from V and 1 base from J, the gap between germline ends came to 10 bases. The CDR3 spells CASRNFQSYEQYF. Here the CDR3 DNA reads TGTGCCAGCAGAAATTTCCAGTCCTACGAGCAGTACTTC.

J is TRBJ2-5 and V is TRBV6-6; 8 bases map to TRBD1. Germline V gene lookup returns CDR1 MNHNY and CDR2 SVGAGI (reference sequence). After removal of 2 bases from V and 5 bases from J, the junction contained 4 bases not matched to a gene. The CDR3 length is 14 residues. The CDR3 is CASSYGTGMETQYF. The DNA for the CDR3 is TGTGCCAGCAGTTACGGGACAGGAATGGAGACCCAGTACTTC.

The chain carries TRBV6-1 and TRBJ2-7; 8 bases map to TRBD1. This CDR3 is 14 amino acids long. Germline V gene sequence: CDR1 MNHNS, CDR2 SASEGT. The J segment lost 1 base and the V segment lost 6 bases, leaving 5 bases of the junction unmatched. The CDR3 coding sequence is TGTGCCAGCAGCACCGGACAGGGTTCCTACGAGCAGTACTTC. This gives the protein CASSTGQGSYEQYF.

The chain joins TRBV6-6 to TRBJ1-5; D gene ambiguous. The V and J ends lost 5 bases and 1 base respectively, with 12 bases between them. The CDR3 runs 15 residues. Germline V gene data show CDR1 as MNHNY and CDR2 as SVGAGI (reference sequence). The CDR3 sequence: CASSTRVGSNQPQHF. The CDR3 coding sequence is TGTGCCAGCAGTACCCGCGTGGGAAGCAATCAGCCCCAGCATTTT.

The chain couples TRBV7-9 to TRBJ1-1; perhaps TRBD1 as D (5 bases). V lost 5 bases, J lost 1 base, and 17 bases lay in between. The CDR3 is 16 residues long. CDR1 is SEHNR and CDR2 is FQNEAQ in the germline V gene (reference sequence). CDR3 sequence (DNA): TGTGCCAGCAGCCCCTTGTTGGGGCATGCGAACACTGAAGCTTTCTTT. Amino acid sequence: CASSPLLGHANTEAFF.

CDR3 protein: CASSGQAMTIGNQPQHF. For the CDR3, the DNA is TGTGCCAGCAGTGGACAGGCAATGACAATAGGCAATCAGCCCCAGCATTTT. The chain links TRBV2 to TRBJ1-5; possibly TRBD1 for D (6 bases). Germline loops: CDR1 SNHLY, CDR2 FYNNEI. The CDR3 is 17 amino acids. V lost 4 bases to trimming and J lost 2 bases, with 18 bases between them. Drawing the rest from reference TRBV2 and TRBJ1-5, the complete variable domain is EPEVTQTPSHQVTQMGQEVILRCVPISNHLYFYWYRQILGQKVEFLVSFYNNEISEKSEIFDDQFSVERPDGSNFTLKIRSTKLEDSAMYFCASSGQAMTIGNQPQHFGDGTRLSIL.